The rows below give T cell receptor beta chains drawn from one sample of a study of blood T cell repertoires in COVID-19. The protocol was immunoSEQ multiplex PCR, while the TCRdb copy is restricted to in-frame clones and leaves out a portion. The sample holds approximately 110,000 clones; more than 75% are singletons and the top ten take less than 3.5%. The sample consisted of peripheral blood. These receptors originate from a middle-aged man with acute or convalescent COVID-19. The CDR3 runs from the conserved cysteine through the conserved F or W. The order of the fields is clone size, V gene, J gene, D gene, CDR3 DNA, CDR3 protein. The D gene is left open where the match is weak. For some rows the clone size is stated as once, few or many, or as a class when expanded; others skip it.

abundance: .; v_gene: TRBV9; j_gene: TRBJ1-2; d_gene: TRBD1; CDR3nt: TGTGCCAGCAGCGTAGTCCCCGGGGGACAGAACTATGGCTACACCTTC; CDR3aa: CASSVVPGGQNYGYTF
abundance: .; v_gene: TRBV6-4; j_gene: TRBJ1-2; d_gene: .; CDR3nt: TGTGCCAGCAGTGTTTTCCCCTTCGGTCTCTCCTATGGCTACACCTTC; CDR3aa: CASSVFPFGLSYGYTF
abundance: .; v_gene: TRBV19; j_gene: TRBJ1-2; d_gene: .; CDR3nt: TGTGCCAGTAGTATGGCGGCAAACTATGGCTACACCTTC; CDR3aa: CASSMAANYGYTF
abundance: .; v_gene: TRBV3-1/TRBV3-2; j_gene: TRBJ2-7; d_gene: .; CDR3nt: TGTGCCAGCAGCCAAGATCGGGGTTACGAGCAGTACTTC; CDR3aa: CASSQDRGYEQYF
abundance: .; v_gene: TRBV27; j_gene: TRBJ1-6; d_gene: TRBD1; CDR3nt: TGTGCCAGCAGCACCGGGACAGGGGATAATTCACCCCTCCACTTT; CDR3aa: CASSTGTGDNSPLHF
abundance: few; v_gene: TRBV3-1/TRBV3-2; j_gene: TRBJ1-3; d_gene: TRBD1; CDR3nt: TGTGCCAGCAGCTCCTGGGACAGCCTGGCTGGGAACACCATATATTTT; CDR3aa: CASSSWDSLAGNTIYF
abundance: .; v_gene: TRBV3-1/TRBV3-2; j_gene: TRBJ1-1; d_gene: .; CDR3nt: TGTGCCAGCAGCCATATACCCAGGGGAATGAACACTGAAGCTTTCTTT; CDR3aa: CASSHIPRGMNTEAFF
abundance: .; v_gene: TRBV29-1; j_gene: TRBJ2-3; d_gene: TRBD1; CDR3nt: TGCAGCGTCAGAACAGTTGCCGGGACAGGAAGCACAGATACGCAGTATTTT; CDR3aa: CSVRTVAGTGSTDTQYF
abundance: .; v_gene: TRBV24-1; j_gene: TRBJ2-5; d_gene: TRBD1; CDR3nt: TGTGCCACCAGCGACACAGGGGGCTACCAAGAGACCCAGTACTTC; CDR3aa: CATSDTGGYQETQYF
abundance: .; v_gene: TRBV21-1; j_gene: TRBJ2-7; d_gene: .; CDR3nt: TGTGCCAGCAGCAAGGGTGTAGGTTCGGGGAAACAAAAGATCTCCTACGAGCAGTACTTC; CDR3aa: CASSKGVGSGKQKISYEQYF
abundance: .; v_gene: TRBV4-1; j_gene: TRBJ1-2; d_gene: TRBD1; CDR3nt: TGCGCCAGCAGGCACACTTACGACAGGGACTATGGCTACACCTTC; CDR3aa: CASRHTYDRDYGYTF
abundance: .; v_gene: TRBV2; j_gene: TRBJ2-7; d_gene: .; CDR3nt: TGTGCCAGCAGTGTGGTGCGCGAGCAGTACTTC; CDR3aa: CASSVVREQYF
abundance: .; v_gene: TRBV5-4; j_gene: TRBJ1-2; d_gene: TRBD1; CDR3nt: TGTGCCAGCAGCTTGCAAAGGGGGCTTTCCTTTTATGGCTACACCTTC; CDR3aa: CASSLQRGLSFYGYTF
abundance: few; v_gene: TRBV3-1/TRBV3-2; j_gene: TRBJ1-4; d_gene: .; CDR3nt: TGTGCCAGCGGCGATTACAGGGACGCTGAAAAACTGTTTTTT; CDR3aa: CASGDYRDAEKLFF
abundance: .; v_gene: TRBV7-8; j_gene: TRBJ2-5; d_gene: .; CDR3nt: TGTGCCAGCAGCTTACAAAAAGAGACCCAGTACTTC; CDR3aa: CASSLQKETQYF
abundance: .; v_gene: TRBV2; j_gene: TRBJ2-3; d_gene: .; CDR3nt: TGTGCCAGCAGTGAACAGGGCCCCACAGATACGCAGTATTTT; CDR3aa: CASSEQGPTDTQYF
abundance: .; v_gene: TRBV29-1; j_gene: TRBJ1-5; d_gene: .; CDR3nt: TGCAGCGTTGTTGGCAGTAGCAATCAGCCCCAGCATTTT; CDR3aa: CSVVGSSNQPQHF
abundance: .; v_gene: TRBV9; j_gene: TRBJ2-3; d_gene: .; CDR3nt: TGTGCCAGCAGCTCGGGAACGAGCACAGATACGCAGTATTTT; CDR3aa: CASSSGTSTDTQYF
abundance: .; v_gene: TRBV30; j_gene: TRBJ1-2; d_gene: .; CDR3nt: TGTGCCTGGAGGTCGGCGGGCTTTAACTATGGCTACACCTTC; CDR3aa: CAWRSAGFNYGYTF
abundance: .; v_gene: TRBV10-3; j_gene: TRBJ1-3; d_gene: TRBD1; CDR3nt: TGTGCCACCGCCCACCCCGGACAGGGCCAATCTGGAAACACCATATATTTT; CDR3aa: CATAHPGQGQSGNTIYF
abundance: .; v_gene: TRBV9; j_gene: TRBJ2-7; d_gene: TRBD1; CDR3nt: TGTGCCAGCAGCGTAGGACAGGGGGCTTACGAGCAGTACTTC; CDR3aa: CASSVGQGAYEQYF
abundance: .; v_gene: TRBV15; j_gene: TRBJ1-1; d_gene: .; CDR3nt: TGTGCCACCAGCAGAGCCTACTTTGACAGCACGAACACTGAAGCTTTCTTT; CDR3aa: CATSRAYFDSTNTEAFF
abundance: .; v_gene: TRBV10-3; j_gene: TRBJ2-5; d_gene: .; CDR3nt: TGTGCCACATTCGAAGACACCCAAGAGACCCAGTACTTC; CDR3aa: CATFEDTQETQYF
abundance: .; v_gene: TRBV27; j_gene: TRBJ2-1; d_gene: .; CDR3nt: TGTGCCAGCAGTCCCCGACAGGAACCGAGCAATGAGCAGTTCTTC; CDR3aa: CASSPRQEPSNEQFF
abundance: few; v_gene: TRBV7-9; j_gene: TRBJ2-1; d_gene: TRBD2; CDR3nt: TGTGCCAGCAGCCCAATGGCGGGGGGGCCCAACGAGCAGTTCTTC; CDR3aa: CASSPMAGGPNEQFF
abundance: .; v_gene: TRBV9; j_gene: TRBJ2-3; d_gene: .; CDR3nt: TGTGCCAGCAATCGGGGGGCAGACACAGATACGCAGTATTTT; CDR3aa: CASNRGADTDTQYF
abundance: .; v_gene: TRBV29-1; j_gene: TRBJ2-3; d_gene: .; CDR3nt: TGCAGCGCCACGGTACGGGGTGGTCCTCCAGATACGCAGTATTTT; CDR3aa: CSATVRGGPPDTQYF
abundance: .; v_gene: TRBV7-2; j_gene: TRBJ1-2; d_gene: .; CDR3nt: TGTGCCAGCAGCTTAAGTATGGACAGATCTAACTATGGCTACACCTTC; CDR3aa: CASSLSMDRSNYGYTF
abundance: .; v_gene: TRBV30; j_gene: TRBJ1-2; d_gene: TRBD1; CDR3nt: TGTGCCTGGACAAGGGCGGGGACAGGGGACTATGGCTACACCTTC; CDR3aa: CAWTRAGTGDYGYTF
abundance: .; v_gene: TRBV2; j_gene: TRBJ1-4; d_gene: TRBD1; CDR3nt: TGTGCCAGCAGGAAGGGACAGTCTAATGAAAAACTGTTTTTT; CDR3aa: CASRKGQSNEKLFF
abundance: .; v_gene: TRBV7-6; j_gene: TRBJ2-5; d_gene: TRBD1; CDR3nt: TGTGCCAGCAGCTCCTGGGACAGGGGGGAGACCCAGTACTTC; CDR3aa: CASSSWDRGETQYF
abundance: .; v_gene: TRBV10-2; j_gene: TRBJ2-7; d_gene: .; CDR3nt: TGCGCCAGCAGTGACACAACCTACGAGCAGTACTTC; CDR3aa: CASSDTTYEQYF
abundance: few; v_gene: TRBV4-2; j_gene: TRBJ2-2; d_gene: .; CDR3nt: TGTGCCAGCAGCCAAGTCCCCGAGACCGGGGAGCTGTTTTTT; CDR3aa: CASSQVPETGELFF
abundance: .; v_gene: TRBV5-5; j_gene: TRBJ1-5; d_gene: .; CDR3nt: TGTGCCAGCAGCTCGGAGTGGGCTAGCGGCAATCAGCCCCAGCATTTT; CDR3aa: CASSSEWASGNQPQHF
abundance: .; v_gene: TRBV14; j_gene: TRBJ2-4; d_gene: .; CDR3nt: TGTGCCAGCAGCCCTGGAGGGGGCTTCATTCAGTACTTC; CDR3aa: CASSPGGGFIQYF
abundance: few; v_gene: TRBV19; j_gene: TRBJ2-1; d_gene: .; CDR3nt: TGTGCCAGTAGTATAGGGAGGGGCAGGGCCGTATACAATGAGCAGTTCTTC; CDR3aa: CASSIGRGRAVYNEQFF
abundance: .; v_gene: TRBV11-1; j_gene: TRBJ2-1; d_gene: .; CDR3nt: TGTGCCAGCACATTACAGGGCCCGTACAATGAGCAGTTCTTC; CDR3aa: CASTLQGPYNEQFF
abundance: .; v_gene: TRBV20-1; j_gene: TRBJ2-7; d_gene: .; CDR3nt: TGCAGTGCTAGTTTCGGTAGCTCCTACGAGCAGTACTTC; CDR3aa: CSASFGSSYEQYF
abundance: .; v_gene: TRBV19; j_gene: TRBJ2-7; d_gene: .; CDR3nt: TGTGCCAGTAGTATAGGAGCGGCCTTAAAGGAGCAGTACTTC; CDR3aa: CASSIGAALKEQYF
abundance: .; v_gene: TRBV10-1; j_gene: TRBJ2-7; d_gene: TRBD1; CDR3nt: TGCGCCAGCAGTGACGGGACAGGGGATGACGAGCAGTACTTC; CDR3aa: CASSDGTGDDEQYF
abundance: .; v_gene: TRBV3-1/TRBV3-2; j_gene: TRBJ2-7; d_gene: TRBD1; CDR3nt: TGTGCCAGCAGCCAAGAATCTAGGACAGGGACCTACGAGCAGTACTTC; CDR3aa: CASSQESRTGTYEQYF
abundance: few; v_gene: TRBV19; j_gene: TRBJ2-3; d_gene: TRBD1; CDR3nt: TGTGCCAGTAGGGACCCGGACAGGGGAGATACGCAGTATTTT; CDR3aa: CASRDPDRGDTQYF